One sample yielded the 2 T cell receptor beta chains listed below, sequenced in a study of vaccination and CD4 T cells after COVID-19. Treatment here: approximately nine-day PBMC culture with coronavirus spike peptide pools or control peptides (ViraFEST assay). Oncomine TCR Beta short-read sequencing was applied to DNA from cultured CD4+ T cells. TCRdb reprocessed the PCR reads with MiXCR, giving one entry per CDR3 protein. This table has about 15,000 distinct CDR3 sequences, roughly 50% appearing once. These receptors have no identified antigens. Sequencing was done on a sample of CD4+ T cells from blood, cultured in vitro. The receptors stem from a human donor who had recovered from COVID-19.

CDR3 sequence (DNA): TGCAGTGCTAGGACTAATGGGGTTAGGAGTTCACCCCTCCACTTT. It encodes CSARTNGVRSSPLHF. This chain connects TRBV20-1 to TRBJ1-6; D is unresolved. The CDR3 contains 15 residues. V was clipped by 3 bases and J by 9 bases, with 18 bases between them. CDR1 DFQATT and CDR2 SNEGSKA come from the germline V gene (reference sequence).

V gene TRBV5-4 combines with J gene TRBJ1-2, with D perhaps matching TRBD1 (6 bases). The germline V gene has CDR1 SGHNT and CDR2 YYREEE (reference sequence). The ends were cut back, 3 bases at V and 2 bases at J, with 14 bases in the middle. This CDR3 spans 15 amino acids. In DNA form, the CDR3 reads TGTGCCAGCAGCTCCAAGCAGGGGAACAACTATGGCTACACCTTC. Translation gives CASSSKQGNNYGYTF.